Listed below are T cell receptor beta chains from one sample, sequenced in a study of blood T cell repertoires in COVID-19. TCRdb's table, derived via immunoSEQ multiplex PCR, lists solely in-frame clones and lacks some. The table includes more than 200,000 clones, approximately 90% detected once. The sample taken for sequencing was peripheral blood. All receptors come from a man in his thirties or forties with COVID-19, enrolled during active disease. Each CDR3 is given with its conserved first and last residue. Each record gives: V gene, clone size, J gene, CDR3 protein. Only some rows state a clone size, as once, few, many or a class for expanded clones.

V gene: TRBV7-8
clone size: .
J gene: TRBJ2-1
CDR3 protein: CASSLVPRRAPYNEQFF

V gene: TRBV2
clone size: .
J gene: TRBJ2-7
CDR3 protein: CASRWTGLAYEQYF

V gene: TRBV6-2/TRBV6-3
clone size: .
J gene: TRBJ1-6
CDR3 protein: CASSYSSRTGGGSPLHF

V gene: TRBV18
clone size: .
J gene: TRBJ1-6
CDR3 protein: CASSSAGQGLTPLHF

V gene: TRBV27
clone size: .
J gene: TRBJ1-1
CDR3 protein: CASREGGAQTEAFF

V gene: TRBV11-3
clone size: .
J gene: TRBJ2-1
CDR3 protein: CASSPRSGGGANEQFF

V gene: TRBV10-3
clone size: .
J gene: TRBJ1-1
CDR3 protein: CAISGNTEAFF

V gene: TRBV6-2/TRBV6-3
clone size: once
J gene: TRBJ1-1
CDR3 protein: CASSYSTGRPEAFF

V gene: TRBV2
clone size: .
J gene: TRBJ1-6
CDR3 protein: CASSEGTGYSPLHF

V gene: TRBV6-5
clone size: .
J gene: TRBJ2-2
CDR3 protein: CASSFPRPQGVGELFF

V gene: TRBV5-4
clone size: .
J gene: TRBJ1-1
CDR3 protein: CASILGGGSTEAFF

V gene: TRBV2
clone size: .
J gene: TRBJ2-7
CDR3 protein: CASRPGQGLSYEQYF

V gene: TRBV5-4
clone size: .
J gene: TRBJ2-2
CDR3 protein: CASSPIRANTGELFF

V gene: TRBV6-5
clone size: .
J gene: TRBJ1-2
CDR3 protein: CASSYADRNGYTF

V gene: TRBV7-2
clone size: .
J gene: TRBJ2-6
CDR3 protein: CASSFGLSGANVLTF

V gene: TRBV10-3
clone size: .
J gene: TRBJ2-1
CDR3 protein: CAISAAGPSSYNEQFF